This T cell receptor (beta chain) was identified during a study of T cell responses to AZD1222 COVID-19 vaccine. Study-wide points: Sampling that yielded the repertoires occurred only after the peak T cell response. Seropositive AZD1222 recipients at baseline numbered only 6 or 7.

A word on this clone: Its antigen remains unknown.

Using immunoSEQ multiplex PCR, the repertoire was profiled, and TCRdb retains in-frame clones only, with some absent. The table has around 6,100 clones, more than 75% seen once. The origin of this receptor is an adult who received the AZD1222 COVID-19 vaccine. Sequencing used peripheral blood, obtained 28 days after the second AZD1222 dose.

CDR3 DNA: TGTGCCAGCAGCTCAGGACTAGCGGTCGGCTCTGGGAATGAGCAGTTCTTC. Protein sequence: CASSSGLAVGSGNEQFF. The rearrangement joins TRBV5-4 to TRBJ2-1, with 10 bases aligning to TRBD2. J was trimmed by 7 bases and V by 3 bases; bases with no gene match: 13. This CDR3 has 17 amino acids. Germline loops: CDR1 SGHNT, CDR2 YYREEE (reference sequence).